One T cell receptor beta chain is described in this entry. As yet, its antigen is unknown. The repertoire was sequenced with immunoSEQ multiplex PCR; TCRdb's copy has only in-frame clones and lacks some. This table has around 200,000 clones, 94% appearing once. The source of the sample is a study of T cell responses to AZD1222 COVID-19 vaccine. The study's findings and limits: Without day 14 samples, only post-peak T cell repertoires were studied. Among spike-specific TCRs, nearly half reportedly target unmutated variant regions.

The germline CDR1 and CDR2 sequences are MDHEN and SYDVKM. V trimming: 5 bases; J trimming: 4 bases; junction bases outside the gene matches: 12. This CDR3 has 16 residues. This TCR came from an adult who received the AZD1222 COVID-19 vaccine. This chain connects TRBV28 to TRBJ2-5, with TRBD1 identical over 8 bases. Sequences were derived from peripheral blood, sampled 28 days after the second AZD1222 dose. The CDR3 DNA reads as TGTGCCAGCAGTCTTCAGACAGGGGAGTCTACAGAGACCCAGTACTTC. It codes for CASSLQTGESTETQYF.